This T cell receptor (beta chain) is from a study of cytomegalovirus exposure and HLA in healthy donors (TCRdb year 2017). Some background on the complete study: According to an earlier analysis of 450 to 650 of the donors, roughly 180 million T cells yielded roughly 110 million unique TCR beta sequences and more than 250 Gb of sequence data. Approximately 300 gigabases of sequencing data and around 90 million unique TCR sequences made up an early release that covered fewer than 650 HLA-typed donors. Of the 300 to 450 genotyped donors, less than 85% were placed in the genetic ancestry cluster associated with self-reported Caucasian donors. The aim of the study was to test whether cataloging public T cell receptors could identify signatures of past pathogen exposure. Using immunosequencing, the study profiled T cell repertoires from some 670 subjects and related those repertoires to cytomegalovirus serostatus. In addition to the first cohort of several hundred subjects, a separate validation cohort of about 120 different subjects was used. High-throughput TCR immunosequencing, statistical association of individual TCRs with disease status, and machine learning were combined to predict cytomegalovirus infection status. A later analysis re-analyzed previously published TCR beta repertoires from roughly 630 donors and added high-resolution HLA genotyping to study TCR occurrence patterns. Rather than drawing on any new phenotypic data, the later analysis identified candidate immune exposures from TCR beta sequences and the way those sequences occurred across donors. An earlier analysis of 500 to 750 of the donors applied high-throughput TCR beta sequencing to assess whether each TCR beta V gene segment acted as functional or pseudogenic. Donor age, sex, ethnicity and CMV serostatus were collected together with the repertoire data. A later genetic analysis took genome-wide SNP genotypes for about 55% of the 666 donors and used that subset as a discovery cohort. All discovery cohort repertoires had been generated on a single sequencing platform. HLA typing covered class I and class II loci at four-digit resolution. The number of typed donors differed by locus: 629-630 for A, B, C, DRB1 and DQB1; 500 to 550 for DQA1; 606 for DPA1; and roughly 470 for DPB1. A few DR-DQ haplotypes were handled as single units for association and clustering because linkage in the cohort was strong. Among a few hundred genotyped donors of the cohort, an average of about 240,000 unique TCR beta nucleotide sequences were sequenced per donor, approximately 20% of them non-productive. What the authors observed across the whole study: An association between a missense DCLRE1C variant and V-gene and J-gene trimming of TCR beta chains was found in a later genetic analysis and replicated in an independent cohort. According to a later analysis, parvovirus B19, influenza, CMV and Epstein-Barr virus appeared linked to several top co-occurrence clusters. The classifier was reported to diagnose cytomegalovirus status with high specificity and sensitivity in both the original and validation cohorts. A further reported finding was that TCR beta sequences accurately predicted the HLA-A and HLA-B alleles for most subjects in the first cohort. At a false discovery rate of 0.05, a later analysis linked around 17,000 TCR beta sequences to specific HLA alleles. Assigning TCR associations to individual alleles was difficult when HLA alleles, especially DR and DQ, strongly co-occurred. Across donors, most TCR sequences were observed very rarely, whereas some public TCRs were present in many individuals. Immune exposure information for the cohort was limited to CMV serostatus. Presence/absence analyses assumed roughly uniform sequencing depth across donors, an assumption that may not hold. Most CMV-associated TCR beta chains appeared to be HLA-restricted in a later analysis, and the HLA associations seemed to be driven largely by CMV exposure. According to the authors, the approach could potentially be generalized to other disease states and immunological phenotypes. Because HLA typing was missing for some donors at each locus, association tests included only the typed subset. The 87-base-pair reads could not distinguish some IMGT-functional V segments, including TRBV6-2 and TRBV6-3, so those segments were excluded. In a later analysis, TCR association rates were found to vary across HLA loci, with the most associated TCRs seen for DRB1 alleles and the fewest for HLA-C alleles. Three of the identified cytomegalovirus-associated TCR beta chains were confirmed in vitro to be specific for cytomegalovirus antigens. An earlier analysis of approximately 530 of the donors showed that most TCR beta V segments appeared in productive rearrangements either about 90% or about 30% of the time, which broadly matched IMGT annotations. Correlated functional status among segregating V segments might be attributable to linkage disequilibrium, but an unknown experimental factor could not be ruled out. Compared with the roughly 700-donor mean, donors in an Asian-associated ancestry cluster had fewer N-insertions in productive TCRs, according to a later genetic analysis. Compared with equally common non-associated chains, HLA-associated TCR beta chains in a later analysis were more clonally expanded and had lower generation probabilities. Roughly 17 rarely observed V segments, including chromosome 9 orphons, were excluded from the earlier analysis of about 500 of the donors because counts were too low. The cohort was sequenced for TCR beta chains only, and without alpha or paired-chain data the features that could be detected were limited. A group of highly shared sequence variants was considered likely to be a technical artifact of the sequencing pipeline. The study gave a list of some 150 TCR beta chains associated with cytomegalovirus.

The cohort was made up of 666 healthy bone marrow donors. At the time of sampling, all cohort members were nominally healthy, though unrecorded immune exposures were likely present. The donor tested CMV seropositive and was one of the 289 seropositive cohort members. Each donor provided a peripheral blood sample, and peripheral blood mononuclear cells were used for TCR beta sequencing. The Qiagen DNeasy Blood Extraction Kit was used to extract genomic DNA from the blood cell samples. The germline V gene (reference sequence) supplies CDR1 GTSNPN and CDR2 SVGIG. The junction carries 10 bases between V and J, which are trimmed by 1 base and 0 bases respectively. The CDR3 starts with the cysteine, ends with the phenylalanine, and has 14 residues. Kept here is only the CDR3 DNA, which spans 42 bases and is read in frame from base 1. The library was made by the immunoSEQ multiplex PCR assay. A mixture of 60 forward primers for TCR Vbeta segments and 13 reverse primers for TCR Jbeta segments was used in the multiplex PCR. The CDR3 region of rearranged TCR beta genes was amplified from genomic DNA by a multiplex PCR assay. The Illumina HiSeq System was used to sequence the amplified TCR beta libraries as 87-base-pair reads. The original methods were these. In a later analysis, some 80 million unique TCR beta chains were counted across the approximately 620 repertoires, and around 10 million of these chains were shared by at least two donors. Raw reads were error-corrected and collapsed into unique sequences with a nearest-neighbor algorithm that merged closely related sequences to remove PCR and sequencing errors. To assign V, D and J gene segments, CDR3 sequences were aligned to IMGT reference sequences. For a sequence to be retained, at least a six-nucleotide match to both a V gene segment and a J gene segment was required. Rearrangements were called productive when the CDR3 lacked stop codons and stayed in frame with V and J; all others were non-productive. Following IMGT convention, CDR3 was defined as the stretch from the second conserved V-encoded cysteine up to the conserved J-encoded phenylalanine. Sequences without an unambiguous match to a single V gene segment were excluded from the earlier analysis of a few hundred of the donors. An earlier analysis of over 450 of the donors classified V segments as functional when productive rearrangements were above 56.7% and as segregating when the standard deviation between donors was above 5%. A statistical classification framework was built to diagnose cytomegalovirus status from the catalog of TCR beta chain sequences. In a later analysis, TCR nucleotide sequences were compared against IMGT/GENE-DB human TR gene sequences so that V and J genes could be assigned. In a later analysis, CDR3 sequences and most-parsimonious VDJ recombination scenarios were assigned using the TCRdist pipeline. In a later analysis, each TCR beta chain was defined by its CDR3 amino acid sequence together with its V-gene family, and reads lacking a unique V-gene family were excluded. As a way to deal with suspected cross-contamination and a sequencing artifact, a later analysis dropped roughly 600 nucleotide sequences that were highly shared and had low generation probability. A later analysis calculated a clonal expansion index for each public chain from normalized within-repertoire ranks of inferred template counts. A later analysis computed generation probabilities with a VDJ recombination model fitted to out-of-frame rearrangements, and checked the results against IGoR. Hypergeometric tests were used in a later analysis to score TCR-TCR, TCR-HLA and TCR-CMV co-occurrence, with a repertoire-size bias correction applied to the TCR pairs. In a later analysis, false discovery rates were estimated by permuting HLA or CMV assignments 20 times. A later analysis grouped co-occurring TCRs with DBSCAN, adding TCRdist sequence similarity when clustering within HLA-allele-positive subsets. Repertoires with fewer than 30,000 or more than 120,000 public chains, plus five repertoires with anomalous nucleotide sharing, were excluded from co-occurrence clustering. The table was pulled from immuneACCESS by TCRdb, which kept in-frame rearrangements only. Such tables lose some clones; where checked, under half of the loss comes from unresolved V genes, and the rest has no known cause. V, J and clone size are taken as reported in that table, and D and trimming were inferred from the DNA itself. This sample is represented by 200,000 to 250,000 clones; just over 75% of them were singletons. The ten largest clones capture roughly 2.6% of the sample.

On this clone itself: It has no known antigen specificity. Base qualities were left out, and no much larger clone turns up one base away.

Input material: PBMCs. This receptor chain uses TRBV30 and TRBJ2-7; a weak D assignment points to TRBD1 (5 bases agree). This TCR came from a woman aged 55-69 years in good health and CMV-seropositive. The nucleotides read TGTGCCTGGAGTGCGACAGTTAACTCCTACGAGCAGTACTTC. Its protein reads: CAWSATVNSYEQYF.